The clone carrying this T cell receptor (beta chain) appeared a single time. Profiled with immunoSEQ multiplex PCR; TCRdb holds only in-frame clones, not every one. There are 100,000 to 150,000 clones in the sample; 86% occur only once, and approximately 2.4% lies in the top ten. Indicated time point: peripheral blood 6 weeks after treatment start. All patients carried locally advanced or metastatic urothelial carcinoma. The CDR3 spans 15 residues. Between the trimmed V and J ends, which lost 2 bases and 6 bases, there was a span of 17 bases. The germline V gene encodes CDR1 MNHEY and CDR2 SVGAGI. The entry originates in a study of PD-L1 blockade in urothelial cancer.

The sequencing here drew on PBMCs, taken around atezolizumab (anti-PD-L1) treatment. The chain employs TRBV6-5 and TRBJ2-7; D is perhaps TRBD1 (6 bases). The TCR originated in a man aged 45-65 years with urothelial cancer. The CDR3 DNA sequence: TGTGCCAGCAGTTACACCCGAACAAACAGGGCCGAGCAGTACTTC. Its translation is CASSYTRTNRAEQYF.